The T cell receptor (beta chain) described here comes from a study of type 1 regulatory T cells. Each CDR3 protein gets one entry after TCRdb re-called the reads with MiXCR. This sample has about 42,000 distinct CDR3 sequences, with 9% to 15% found just once. This clonotype occurred a few times. Its antigen remains unknown. Trimming cost V 7 bases and J 0 bases, with 10 bases left between them. The germline V gene encodes CDR1 MNHEY and CDR2 SMNVEV (reference sequence). The CDR3 extends over 14 amino acids. The receptor was derived from a human donor in good health. Sequencing was carried out using cultured non-Tr1 T cells, either the whole culture or a sorted T cell fraction (not recorded which). The chain uses TRBV27 and TRBJ2-1; D is unclear. CDR3 sequence reads: CASKVPSSYNEQFF. The CDR3 DNA reads as TGTGCCAGCAAGGTACCTAGCTCCTACAATGAGCAGTTCTTC.